These 31 T cell receptor beta chains were sequenced from one sample in a study of blood T cell repertoires in COVID-19. Assay used: immunoSEQ multiplex PCR; TCRdb lists only in-frame clones, some missing. The top ten clones hold 1% of a sample with 340,000 or so clones, 87% of them seen once. Sequencing input: peripheral blood. The receptors were sampled from a man over 45 with active or convalescent COVID-19.

The chain carries TRBV5-5 and TRBJ2-7, with D possibly matching TRBD1 (5 bases). From germline, CDR1 is SGHKS and CDR2 YYEKEE (reference sequence). The CDR3 spans 14 residues. Trimming took 3 bases from V and 3 from J, leaving 13 bases between them. CDR3 sequence: CASSWQAGNYEQYF. The CDR3 DNA follows: TGTGCCAGCAGCTGGCAGGCAGGGAACTACGAGCAGTACTTC.

The chain carries TRBV28 and TRBJ2-3; possible D gene TRBD2, 7 bases. The CDR3 contains 13 residues. Trimming removed 4 bases from V and 6 bases from J, with 11 bases in between. Germline CDR1 MDHEN, CDR2 SYDVKM. CDR3 sequence: CASSSGGGDTQYF. CDR3 nucleotides: TGTGCCAGCAGTTCGGGGGGCGGGGATACGCAGTATTTT.

The V call is TRBV28, the J call TRBJ2-7; 10 bases line up with TRBD1. The CDR3 sequence is 13 residues long. Trimming removed 3 bases from V and 6 bases from J; junction bases left unmatched: 2. Germline V gene lookup returns CDR1 MDHEN and CDR2 SYDVKM. The CDR3 spells CASSFWDRGEQYF. CDR3 DNA: TGTGCCAGCAGTTTTTGGGACAGGGGCGAGCAGTACTTC.

The CDR3 reads CSVVPSGRATDTQYF. CDR3 in DNA: TGCAGCGTTGTGCCTAGCGGGAGGGCCACAGATACGCAGTATTTT. This sequence joins TRBV29-1 and TRBJ2-3, with 12 bases aligning to TRBD2. With 4 bases clipped from V and 2 bases from J, the junction kept 4 bases outside the gene matches. Germline V gene data show CDR1 as SQVTM and CDR2 as ANQGSEA. CDR3 length: 15 residues.

The chain couples TRBV5-6 to TRBJ1-6; 7 positions agree with TRBD1. V dropped 0 bases and J dropped 8; count of bases not matched to a gene: 11. This CDR3 is 17 amino acids long. Germline-derived CDR1 and CDR2 are SGHDT and YYEEEE. CDR3 loop: CASSLELQGRKDSPLHF. The CDR3 DNA is TGTGCCAGCAGCTTGGAATTACAGGGGCGGAAGGATTCACCCCTCCACTTT.

This clone came up a few times. CDR3 in amino acids: CASSLGGRGSYNEQFF. The CDR3 DNA reads as TGTGCCAGCAGTCTCGGCGGGCGGGGCTCCTACAATGAGCAGTTCTTC. This rearrangement joins TRBV27 to TRBJ2-1; TRBD2 might be the D (6 bases). Germline V gene lookup returns CDR1 MNHEY and CDR2 SMNVEV (reference sequence). This CDR3 is built from 16 residues. Trimming pared 5 bases from V and 0 bases from J, leaving 14 bases between.

This rearrangement joins TRBV12-5 to TRBJ2-5; tentatively, D is TRBD1 (5 bases). V lost 5 bases to trimming and J lost 3 bases, with 16 bases between them. The CDR3 runs to 15 residues. Germline values: CDR1 LGHNT, CDR2 FRNRAP. The DNA for the CDR3 is TGTGCTAGTGGTCTAGGGGTTTCCGAAAAAGAGACCCAGTACTTC. It yields the protein CASGLGVSEKETQYF.

CDR3 sequence (DNA): TGTGCCAGCAGTGATAAACCGGGGGGCGAGCAGTACTTC. This translates into CASSDKPGGEQYF. The V call is TRBV6-4, the J call TRBJ2-7; 7 bases are shared with TRBD2. V lost 3 bases and J lost 6; bases outside the gene matches: 5. The CDR3 spans 13 residues. The germline gives CDR1 MRHNA, CDR2 SNTAGT.

This clone was seen just once. The chain links TRBV6-5 to TRBJ2-7, with TRBD2 identical over 7 bases. With 2 bases clipped from V and 7 bases from J, the junction kept 8 bases outside the gene matches. Germline CDR1 MNHEY, CDR2 SVGAGI. There are 14 residues in the CDR3. CDR3 in amino acids: CASSYDLAAGEQYF. The CDR3 DNA follows: TGTGCCAGCAGTTACGATCTAGCGGCGGGGGAGCAGTACTTC.

The gene calls are TRBV5-5 and TRBJ1-5; perhaps TRBD1 as D (6 bases). This CDR3 is 17 amino acids long. Between the trimmed V and J ends, which lost 3 bases and 3 bases, there was a span of 19 bases. Germline values: CDR1 SGHKS, CDR2 YYEKEE (reference sequence). DNA of the CDR3: TGTGCCAGCAGCTCTTTTATGACAGGCGAAATCAATCAGCCCCAGCATTTT. Translated, it gives CASSSFMTGEINQPQHF.

This chain uses TRBV11-2 with TRBJ2-7, with 7 bases that match TRBD1. Looked up from germline, CDR1 is SGHAT and CDR2 is FQNNGV. V was clipped by 5 bases and J by 6 bases; unmatched bases: 10. This CDR3 has 14 amino acids. The CDR3 region is CASSTRTGDSEQYF. In nucleotides, the CDR3 is TGTGCCAGCAGCACCCGGACAGGCGATAGCGAGCAGTACTTC. Combining the CDR3 with reference TRBV11-2 and TRBJ2-7 gives the whole variable domain EAGVAQSPRYKIIEKRQSVAFWCNPISGHATLYWYQQILGQGPKLLIQFQNNGVVDDSQLPKDRFSAERLKGVDSTLKIQPAKLEDSAVYLCASSTRTGDSEQYFGPGTRLTVT.

The gene calls are TRBV7-6 and TRBJ1-4, with TRBD1 identical over 12 bases. After removal of 5 bases from V and 11 bases from J, the junction contained 12 bases not matched to a gene. Germline V CDR1 and CDR2: SGHVS, FNYEAQ. This CDR3 has 16 amino acids. The CDR3 DNA follows: TGTGCCAGCAGCCCACGGGACAGGGGGCGCGGGGAGAAACTGTTTTTT. It yields the protein CASSPRDRGRGEKLFF.

The chain couples TRBV28 to TRBJ1-6; D gene uncertain. The CDR3 is made up of 13 amino acids. Germline V gene lookup returns CDR1 MDHEN and CDR2 SYDVKM. Trimming removed 6 bases at V and 7 bases at J, with 10 bases between. The CDR3 region is CASRLLGNSPLHF. The CDR3 DNA is TGTGCCAGCAGACTCCTCGGGAATTCACCCCTCCACTTT.

J is TRBJ2-2 and V is TRBV7-6, with 12 bases aligning to TRBD2. The CDR3 totals 18 residues. Per the germline V gene, CDR1 is SGHVS and CDR2 is FNYEAQ. Losses at the gene ends were 5 bases for V and 3 bases for J; bases not matched to a gene: 10. DNA for the CDR3: TGTGCCAGCAGCCGCAAGACTAGCGGGAGATCTGACACCGGGGAGCTGTTTTTT. This codes for CASSRKTSGRSDTGELFF.

This clone was seen a few times. CDR3 DNA sequence: TGTGCCAGCAGCCCCGACAGGGCCGCGAACACCGGGGAGCTGTTTTTT. Translation: CASSPDRAANTGELFF. The V gene is TRBV14, the J gene TRBJ2-2; 7 nucleotides match TRBD1. The CDR3 contains 16 residues. V shed 4 bases and J 0 bases; nucleotides not matched to a gene: 5. Looked up from germline, CDR1 is SGHDN and CDR2 is FVKESK.

The chain has TRBV7-2 and TRBJ2-2; 9 nucleotides line up with TRBD2. Germline CDR1 and CDR2: SGHTA and FQGNSA. The CDR3 loop spans 16 amino acids. The junction had 8 bases not matched to a gene; V was cut back by 3 bases and J by 6 bases. As DNA, the CDR3 is TGTGCCAGCAGCTTGGGCGCGGGGGGGCTCGCCGGGGAGCTGTTTTTT. It encodes CASSLGAGGLAGELFF.

The J gene is TRBJ2-1, the V gene TRBV15, with D perhaps TRBD1 (6 bases). The CDR3 loop spans 15 amino acids. Germline values: CDR1 LNHNV, CDR2 YYDKDF (reference sequence). Trimming stripped 1 base from V and 4 bases from J, with 11 bases between. The DNA for the CDR3 is TGTGCCACCAGCAGAGTAGGGGGATATTACAATGAGCAGTTCTTC. Translating gives CATSRVGGYYNEQFF.

The rearrangement links TRBV2 to TRBJ2-7, with 13 bases lining up with TRBD2. The CDR3 is 14 amino acids. V trimming: 6 bases; J trimming: 5 bases; junction bases outside the gene matches: 4. Per the germline V gene, CDR1 is SNHLY and CDR2 is FYNNEI. CDR3 sequence (DNA): TGTGCCAGCAGATCTGGGACTAGCGGGAACGAGCAGTACTTC. As protein: CASRSGTSGNEQYF.

This clone was detected once. The chain links TRBV15 to TRBJ1-5, with 7 bases matching TRBD1. The CDR3 spans 15 residues. CDR1 and CDR2 from the germline V gene are LNHNV and YYDKDF (reference sequence). V lost 11 bases to trimming and J lost 0 bases; unmatched junction nucleotides: 10. CDR3 in DNA: TGTGCCGTCAGGGAAGGGACAGCTAGCAATCAGCCCCAGCATTTT. Translating gives CAVREGTASNQPQHF. The whole variable domain, remainder taken from reference TRBV15 and TRBJ1-5, is DAMVIQNPRYQVTQFGKPVTLSCSQTLNHNVMYWYQQKSSQAPKLLFHYYDKDFNNEADTPDNFQSRRPNTSFCFLDIRSPGLGDTAMYLCAVREGTASNQPQHFGDGTRLSIL.

As concerns this clone: The same CDR3 is also encoded by other DNA sequences in this sample. The chain couples TRBV18 to TRBJ2-7; TRBD2 matches at 7 bases. CDR1 is KGHSH and CDR2 is LQKENI in the germline V gene. This CDR3 spans 14 amino acids. Trimming removed 3 bases from V and 0 bases from J; junction bases left unmatched: 2. The DNA of the CDR3 is TGTGCCAGCTCACCCGGCGGGAGCTCCTACGAGCAGTACTTC. Translated, it gives CASSPGGSSYEQYF.

The J gene is TRBJ1-1, the V gene TRBV6-5; 7 bases line up with TRBD1. CDR3 length equals 15 residues. Trimming at V came to 6 bases and at J to 11 bases, leaving 18 bases not matched to a gene. The germline V gene encodes CDR1 MNHEY and CDR2 SVGAGI. The CDR3 coding sequence is TGTGCCAGCAGCCGCGGGGCCCAAGGGGCCAGGGGGGCTTTCTTT. Residues: CASSRGAQGARGAFF.

With regard to this clone: In the same sample, other DNA sequences code for this CDR3. CDR3 in DNA: TGTGCCAGTAGAAGTGGGGCCTCTGGAAACACCATATATTTT. It codes for CASRSGASGNTIYF. The V and J genes are TRBV19 and TRBJ1-3; tentative D call: TRBD1 (5 bases). Germline V gene data show CDR1 as LNHDA and CDR2 as SQIVND (reference sequence). The CDR3 totals 14 residues. The V end lost 6 bases, the J end lost 0 bases, and 9 bases lay between the germline ends.

The V call is TRBV9, the J call TRBJ2-7; a possible D gene is TRBD1 (6 bases). This CDR3 is 15 amino acids long. The V gene lost 4 bases and the J gene lost 7 bases, with 21 bases spanning the gap. CDR1 is SGDLS and CDR2 is YYNGEE in the germline V gene. CDR3 amino acids: CASSPRTASPYEQYF. DNA of the CDR3: TGTGCCAGCAGCCCCCGGACAGCCTCCCCGTATGAGCAGTACTTC.

This chain uses TRBV25-1 with TRBJ2-3; TRBD2 might be the D (6 bases). V gave up 3 bases and J gave up 5 bases, with 12 bases separating them. This CDR3 is built from 14 residues. Germline CDR1 and CDR2: MGHDK and SYGVNS. CDR3 bases: TGTGCCAGCAGTGATAGGAGGGGCGTAGATACGCAGTATTTT. Its translation: CASSDRRGVDTQYF.

The count of this clone is one. The V gene is TRBV7-9, the J gene TRBJ2-2; the D gene is possibly TRBD1 (6 bases). CDR1 is SEHNR and CDR2 is FQNEAQ in the germline V gene (reference sequence). V lost 4 bases and J lost 0, with 12 bases in between. This CDR3 region has 16 residues. The CDR3 loop reads CASSSHRASNTGELFF. Here the CDR3 DNA reads TGTGCCAGCAGCTCCCACAGGGCATCGAACACCGGGGAGCTGTTTTTT.

The genes are TRBV29-1 and TRBJ2-7, with D uncertain. Trimming took 7 bases from V and 5 from J, leaving 18 bases between them. CDR3 length: 13 amino acids. The germline CDR1 and CDR2 sequences are SQVTM and ANQGSEA. This CDR3 is CSALGSRHHEQYF. The DNA for the CDR3 is TGCAGCGCCCTAGGTTCCCGGCACCACGAGCAGTACTTC.

V is TRBV7-3 and J is TRBJ2-1, with D maybe TRBD2 (5 bases). The germline V gene encodes CDR1 SGHTA and CDR2 FQGTGA. This CDR3 contains 19 residues. V lost 2 bases, J lost 1 base, and 21 bases lay in between. The CDR3 spells CASSLFKGVDYRSYNEQFF. CDR3 in DNA: TGTGCCAGCAGCTTATTCAAGGGAGTTGACTACCGTTCCTACAATGAGCAGTTCTTC.

The chain couples TRBV7-7 to TRBJ2-1; D is perhaps TRBD2 (6 bases). The CDR3 covers 15 residues. Trimming removed 4 bases from V and 3 bases from J, with 13 bases in between. Germline CDR1 SSHAT, CDR2 FNYEAQ (reference sequence). The CDR3 bases are TGTGCCAGCAGCTCCGACGCGGGACTCTACAATGAGCAGTTCTTC. This sequence encodes CASSSDAGLYNEQFF.

The chain recombines TRBV25-1 with TRBJ1-2, with D maybe TRBD1 (5 bases). Germline V gives CDR1 MGHDK, CDR2 SYGVNS. The V gene lost 3 bases and the J gene lost 5 bases, with 10 bases spanning the gap. The CDR3 is made up of 13 amino acids. The CDR3 DNA is TGTGCCAGCAGTGACGGCAGGGCATATGGCTACACCTTC. Its protein product is CASSDGRAYGYTF.

V and J are TRBV28 and TRBJ1-2; D unclear. Germline V gene lookup returns CDR1 MDHEN and CDR2 SYDVKM. The CDR3 sequence is 16 residues long. Deletions cut 1 base from V and 4 bases from J, with 16 bases between. The CDR3 sequence is CASSLLAHGSSYGYTF. In DNA, the CDR3 is TGTGCCAGCAGTTTATTAGCCCACGGTAGTAGCTATGGCTACACCTTC.

The chain is built from TRBV12-3 or TRBV12-4 and TRBJ2-1; the D gene is possibly TRBD1 (6 bases). V shed 5 bases and J shed 13 bases, with 12 bases lying between them. The CDR3 covers 11 residues. The CDR3 DNA reads TGTGCCAGCAGTGACAGACAGGTTCAGTTCTTC. This codes for CASSDRQVQFF.